Shown below are 5 T cell receptor beta chains from a single sample sequenced in a study of cytomegalovirus exposure and HLA in healthy donors (dated by TCRdb to about 2017). Library preparation employed the immunoSEQ multiplex PCR assay. For the multiplex PCR, a mixture combining 60 forward primers for TCR Vbeta segments and 13 reverse primers for TCR Jbeta segments was used. This immuneACCESS table, as held by TCRdb, lists in-frame sequences with V and J called but not all clones. Of the missing ones, under half trace to an unresolved V gene in checked studies; the others have no known cause. The sample table contains over 200,000 clones; only one count was recorded for 70% to 85% of them. Jointly, the top ten make up approximately 0.5% of the sample. Sample: PBMCs. These receptors all stem from a woman in her thirties or forties in good health and CMV-seronegative.

The rearrangement joins TRBV15 to TRBJ1-2, with D possibly being TRBD1 (6 bases). The germline V gene has CDR1 LNHNV and CDR2 YYDKDF (reference sequence). With 4 bases removed from V and 1 base from J, the gap between germline ends came to 10 bases. This CDR3 has 14 amino acids. The CDR3 DNA reads TGTGCCACCAGCATAGACAGGTTTAACTATGGCTACACCTTC. Translated: CATSIDRFNYGYTF.

CDR3 region: CASSFGGLGNTEAFF. For the CDR3, the DNA is TGTGCCAGCAGTTTTGGGGGGTTAGGGAACACTGAAGCTTTCTTT. The rearrangement links TRBV27 to TRBJ1-1; D is perhaps TRBD1 (5 bases). Deletions cut 3 bases from V and 1 base from J, with 12 bases between. CDR1 MNHEY and CDR2 SMNVEV come from the germline V gene (reference sequence). CDR3 length: 15 amino acids.

V is TRBV29-1 and J is TRBJ2-7; possible D gene TRBD1, 6 bases. V was clipped by 6 bases and J by 4 bases, with 10 bases between them. CDR1 and CDR2 from the germline V gene are SQVTM and ANQGSEA. CDR3 length: 11 amino acids. The CDR3 DNA sequence: TGCAGCGTCAACAGGGATTACGAGCAGTACTTC. Translated, it gives CSVNRDYEQYF.

This chain joins TRBV9 and TRBJ2-7; D is possibly TRBD2 (6 bases). Germline assignment: CDR1 SGDLS and CDR2 YYNGEE. This CDR3 is built from 14 residues. V was cut by 3 bases and J by 7 bases, with 17 bases left in between. The CDR3 nucleotides read TGTGCCAGCAGCGCAAGCGGACTAATCGGAGAGCAGTACTTC. Protein: CASSASGLIGEQYF. The whole variable domain, remainder taken from reference TRBV9 and TRBJ2-7, is DSGVTQTPKHLITATGQRVTLRCSPRSGDLSVYWYQQSLDQGLQFLIQYYNGEERAKGNILERFSAQQFPDLHSELNLSSLELGDSALYFCASSASGLIGEQYFGPGTRLTVT.

The CDR3 nucleotides read TGTGCCAGCAGCCGGACAGGGTACTATGGCTACACCTTC. As protein: CASSRTGYYGYTF. The chain recombines TRBV5-8 with TRBJ1-2; 8 bases agree with TRBD1. The CDR3 is 13 residues long. Germline CDR1 is SGHTS and CDR2 is YDEGEE. With 4 bases clipped from V and 3 bases from J, the junction kept 2 bases outside the gene matches.